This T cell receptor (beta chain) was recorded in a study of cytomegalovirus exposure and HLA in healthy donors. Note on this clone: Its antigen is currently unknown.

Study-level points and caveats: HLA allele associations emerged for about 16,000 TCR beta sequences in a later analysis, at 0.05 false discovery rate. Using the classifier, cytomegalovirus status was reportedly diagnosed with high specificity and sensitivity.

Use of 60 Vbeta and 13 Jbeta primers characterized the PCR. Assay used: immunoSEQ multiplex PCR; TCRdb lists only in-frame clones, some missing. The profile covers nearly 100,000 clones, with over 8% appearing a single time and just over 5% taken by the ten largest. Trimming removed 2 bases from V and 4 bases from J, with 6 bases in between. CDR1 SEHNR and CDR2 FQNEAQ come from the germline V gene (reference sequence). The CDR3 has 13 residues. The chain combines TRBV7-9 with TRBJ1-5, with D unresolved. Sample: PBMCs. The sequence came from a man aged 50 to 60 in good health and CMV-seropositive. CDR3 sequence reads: CASSLRVNQPQHF. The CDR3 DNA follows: TGTGCCAGCAGCTTACGGGTGAATCAGCCCCAGCATTTT.